Presented here are 21 T cell receptor beta chains from one specimen sequenced in a study of T cells in Graves' hyperthyroidism and ophthalmopathy. What was amplified from RNA transcripts were TCR beta CDR3 regions. In the first-round RT-PCR of the TCR CDR3, the HTBI primer set was used. TCRdb fed the multiplex PCR reads into MiXCR, producing one record per CDR3 protein. Found here are approximately 870,000 distinct CDR3 sequences, 35% to 40% of them singletons; the top ten hold about 9%. The sequencing input was blood. The receptor source for this set is a man younger than 35 with Graves' hyperthyroidism.

This clonotype was seen more than once but under ten times. This sequence joins TRBV7-9 and TRBJ2-7; a weak D match, TRBD2 (6 bases). V was clipped by 11 bases and J by 3 bases, with 23 bases between them. CDR3 size: 15 residues. In germline, CDR1 is SEHNR, CDR2 FQNEAQ (reference sequence). The CDR3 bases are TGTGCCTGGACCTTTCAAGGGCCGACTAGCTACGAGCAGTACTTC. Its protein is CAWTFQGPTSYEQYF.

This clonotype has more than one count but fewer than ten. V usage is TRBV6-5 and J usage is TRBJ2-1; 10 nucleotides match TRBD1. Germline CDR1 MNHEY, CDR2 SVGAGI. This CDR3 comprises 14 residues. V lost 4 bases, J lost 6 bases, and 3 bases stayed unmatched. The CDR3 DNA follows: TGTGCCAGCAGTTCCCGGGACAGGGGCAATGAGCAGTTCTTC. Amino acids: CASSSRDRGNEQFF.

This clonotype was seen ten or more times. The V gene is TRBV20-1, the J gene TRBJ1-2; D might be TRBD1 (6 bases). Per germline, CDR1 DFQATT and CDR2 SNEGSKA (reference sequence). CDR3 size: 14 residues. V lost 6 bases, J lost 3 bases, and 17 bases lay in between. CDR3 bases: TGCAGTGCCTTCGCGGGGGCCGGCGACTATGGCTACACCTTC. It translates to CSAFAGAGDYGYTF.

This clonotype was observed a handful of times. The CDR3 DNA sequence: TGTGCCAGCAGCTTACCCGACAGGGGTCAGTACGAGCAGTACTTC. Translation gives CASSLPDRGQYEQYF. This chain links TRBV7-2 with TRBJ2-7; 8 bases match TRBD1. The junction had 7 bases not matched to a gene; V was cut back by 2 bases and J by 4 bases. In germline, CDR1 is SGHTA, CDR2 FQGNSA. The CDR3 length is 15 residues.

This rearrangement joins TRBV29-1 to TRBJ2-7; D call uncertain. V was shortened by 7 bases and J by 5 bases, with 12 bases between the two germline ends. CDR3 length: 11 amino acids. Germline V CDR1 and CDR2: SQVTM, ANQGSEA. The CDR3 here is CSARKSHEQYF. CDR3 DNA: TGCAGCGCCCGAAAGAGCCACGAGCAGTACTTC.

This clonotype was counted ten times or more. This rearrangement joins TRBV24-1 to TRBJ1-5, with D unresolved. The V and J ends lost 12 bases and 4 bases respectively, with 6 bases between them. This CDR3 contains 10 residues. CDR1 KGHDR and CDR2 SFDVKD come from the germline V gene. CDR3 nucleotides: TGTGCCGAATGTAATCAGCCCCAGCATTTT. This encodes CAECNQPQHF.

V is TRBV10-3 and J is TRBJ2-2, with 9 bases matching TRBD2. The J segment lost 3 bases and the V segment lost 10 bases, leaving 12 bases of the junction unmatched. CDR3 size: 16 residues. Per the germline V gene, CDR1 is ENHRY and CDR2 is SYGVKD. CDR3 region: CASIGEAGGDTGELFF. The DNA for the CDR3 is TGTGCCAGCATCGGAGAAGCGGGAGGTGACACCGGGGAGCTGTTTTTT.

This clonotype occurred many times. The chain has TRBV5-1 and TRBJ2-5, with a weak D call TRBD1 (5 bases). This CDR3 is built from 14 residues. The germline V gene encodes CDR1 SGHRS and CDR2 YFSETQ. The V end was cut by 0 bases, the J end by 0 bases, with 6 bases between. CDR3 amino acids: CASSLEGNQETQYF. CDR3 in DNA: TGCGCCAGCAGCTTGGAGGGGAACCAAGAGACCCAGTACTTC.

This clonotype was seen many times. The chain carries TRBV7-2 and TRBJ1-1; 7 bases fit TRBD1. CDR1 and CDR2 (germline): SGHTA, FQGNSA. The junction had 6 bases not matched to a gene; V was cut back by 5 bases and J by 3 bases. The CDR3 has 14 amino acids. The CDR3: CASSVGQRYTEAFF. The CDR3 nucleotides are TGTGCCAGCAGCGTGGGACAGCGATACACTGAAGCTTTCTTT.

The table lists this clonotype with many counts. The chain carries TRBV24-1 and TRBJ1-1; TRBD1 aligns across 8 bases. Germline V gives CDR1 KGHDR, CDR2 SFDVKD. V shed 12 bases, J shed 5 bases, and the junction held 13 bases outside the gene matches. The CDR3 covers 14 residues. CDR3 DNA: TGTGCCCCCCGTCCCGGACAGGGCCGAACTGAAGCTTTCTTT. It encodes CAPRPGQGRTEAFF.

The chain links TRBV7-9 to TRBJ2-2; TRBD2 matches at 8 bases. Germline V gives CDR1 SEHNR, CDR2 FQNEAQ (reference sequence). Trimming removed 3 bases from V and 0 bases from J; junction bases left unmatched: 6. The CDR3 loop spans 17 amino acids. CDR3 sequence reads: CASSFPSSGSNTGELFF. DNA for the CDR3: TGTGCCAGCAGCTTTCCCTCTAGCGGGTCGAACACCGGGGAGCTGTTTTTT.

The genes are TRBV19 and TRBJ2-2; 7 bases are a match to TRBD1. With V trimmed by 9 bases and J by 5 bases, 9 bases remained unmatched. The length of the CDR3 is 14 residues. The V gene's germline CDR1 is LNHDA and CDR2 SQIVND (reference sequence). CDR3 residues: CASGKGAGTGELFF. The CDR3 DNA is TGTGCCAGCGGGAAGGGGGCTGGGACCGGGGAGCTGTTTTTT.

In its sample, this clonotype was seen many times. The chain couples TRBV19 to TRBJ1-2; TRBD1 is a possible D gene (6 bases). This CDR3 is 13 amino acids long. Trimming cost V 1 base and J 8 bases, with 11 bases left between them. Germline V CDR1 and CDR2: LNHDA, SQIVND (reference sequence). The CDR3 nucleotides are TGTGCCAGTAGTATAGCAGGGGAAGCGGGCTACACCTTC. Its translation is CASSIAGEAGYTF.

This chain links TRBV11-2 with TRBJ1-1, with a possible D match to TRBD1 (5 bases). This CDR3 has 15 residues. Germline CDR1 and CDR2: SGHAT and FQNNGV. Trimming left V 6 bases short and J 4 bases short, with 18 bases between. In DNA, the CDR3 is TGTGCCAGCAGATCCCCGGGACTCGGGCTCACTGAAGCTTTCTTT. This sequence encodes CASRSPGLGLTEAFF. Supplemented by reference TRBV11-2 and TRBJ1-1, the full variable domain reads EAGVAQSPRYKIIEKRQSVAFWCNPISGHATLYWYQQILGQGPKLLIQFQNNGVVDDSQLPKDRFSAERLKGVDSTLKIQPAKLEDSAVYLCASRSPGLGLTEAFFGQGTRLTVV.

The chain combines TRBV6-6 with TRBJ1-1; D might be TRBD1 (5 bases). The germline gives CDR1 MNHNY, CDR2 SVGAGI (reference sequence). The CDR3 sequence is 13 residues long. V lost 8 bases and J 6 bases, leaving 16 bases between the germline ends. This CDR3 is CASGKGLGAEAFF. In DNA form, the CDR3 reads TGTGCCAGCGGAAAGGGACTTGGGGCTGAAGCTTTCTTT.

The table lists this clonotype with many counts. The rearrangement joins TRBV5-1 to TRBJ1-2, with TRBD1 identical over 8 bases. The germline gives CDR1 SGHRS, CDR2 YFSETQ. This CDR3 has 15 residues. The junction had 4 bases not matched to a gene; V was cut back by 0 bases and J by 3 bases. CDR3 coding DNA: TGCGCCAGCAGCTTGGACGGACAGGGCGACTATGGCTACACCTTC. Translated, it gives CASSLDGQGDYGYTF.

This clonotype was recorded many times. A junction end diverges from the germline sequence, so it may reflect a read error. This chain joins TRBV7-7 and TRBJ2-2, with D maybe TRBD1 (5 bases). The germline V gene encodes CDR1 SSHAT and CDR2 FNYEAQ (reference sequence). CDR3 length equals 13 residues. CDR3 in amino acids: CASSPLGPGELFF. The CDR3 DNA sequence: TGTGCTAGCAGCCCGTTGGGGCCCGGGGAGCTGTTTTTT.

As to this clonotype: This may stem from a read error, because a much larger clone lies one nucleotide away. The chain couples TRBV11-2 to TRBJ2-7; TRBD1 agrees at 11 bases. The CDR3 spans 15 residues. V dropped 4 bases and J dropped 3; count of bases not matched to a gene: 5. The germline CDR1 and CDR2 sequences are SGHAT and FQNNGV. In nucleotides, the CDR3 is TGTGCCAGCAGCTCACTCGGGACAGGGGGCTACGAGCAGTACTTC. It is translated as CASSSLGTGGYEQYF.

This clonotype showed up many times. The chain combines TRBV15 with TRBJ2-6; the D is unclear. Trimming cost V 0 bases and J 2 bases, with 8 bases left between them. The CDR3 has 16 residues. CDR1 and CDR2 from the germline V gene are LNHNV and YYDKDF (reference sequence). The CDR3, as DNA: TGTGCCACCAGCAGAGATAAGAAGGCTGGGGCCAACGTCCTGACTTTC. This encodes CATSRDKKAGANVLTF.

This clonotype appeared a single time. The rearrangement uses TRBV5-1 and TRBJ2-7; TRBD2 matches 9 bases. This CDR3 has 14 amino acids. Trimming removed 4 bases from V and 3 bases from J; junction bases left unmatched: 5. Per germline, CDR1 SGHRS and CDR2 YFSETQ. CDR3 region: CASSPAGGDYEQYF. In DNA, the CDR3 is TGCGCCAGCAGCCCCGCGGGGGGGGACTACGAGCAGTACTTC.

The chain employs TRBV14 and TRBJ1-4, with D hard to call. Germline CDR1 reads SGHDN; CDR2 reads FVKESK. The CDR3 is made up of 18 amino acids. V dropped 3 bases and J dropped 7 bases, with 24 bases sitting between them. CDR3 amino acids: CASSQDGRPLEGGEKLFF. As DNA, the CDR3 is TGTGCCAGCAGCCAGGATGGTCGCCCTCTTGAGGGTGGTGAAAAACTGTTTTTT.